The clone carrying this T cell receptor beta chain came up many times. What it binds is not known. The data stem from a study of post-analysis software for immune sequencing data. Across the whole study: Both relapsing-remitting and secondary progressive multiple sclerosis featured among the disease courses, as did progressive-relapsing multiple sclerosis. General observations from the study: F measure showed strong co-clustering of same-batch samples. Controls had significantly higher normalized Chao1 diversity than multiple sclerosis patients.

Unique molecular identifiers tagged the TCR beta cDNA libraries. The T cell input of about 0.9 to 11 million gave about 500,000 cDNA molecules. TCRdb independently ran MiXCR on the PCR reads; one entry per CDR3 protein. The table includes 750,000 to 950,000 distinct CDR3 sequences, roughly 50% detected once. The sample consisted of blood. This sequence was found in a girl aged 5 to 17 with multiple sclerosis.

The CDR3 DNA is TGTGCCAGCAGCTTAGGGGGGGAAGAGGGCTACACCTTC. It translates to CASSLGGEEGYTF. The rearrangement links TRBV7-2 to TRBJ1-2; possible D gene TRBD1, 5 bases. V lost 1 base and J lost 8, with 11 bases in between. Germline loops: CDR1 SGHTA, CDR2 FQGNSA. This CDR3 contains 13 residues.